This entry lists 19 T cell receptor beta chains sequenced from one sample in a study of patients and donors after allogeneic stem cell transplantation. MiXCR, run by TCRdb on the RT-PCR reads, gives a single entry per CDR3 protein. The sample records tens of thousands of distinct CDR3 sequences, about 48% being singletons. The sample taken for sequencing was blood, either unsorted or a sorted T cell fraction (not recorded which). The receptors come from a human donor who was either an allogeneic HSCT recipient or a stem cell or donor lymphocyte infusion donor (not recorded which). It is not recorded whose cells these are; they may come from a transplant donor.

J is TRBJ2-7 and V is TRBV5-1; 7 positions match TRBD1. Germline lookup yields CDR1 SGHRS and CDR2 YFSETQ. V lost 0 bases, J lost 4 bases, and 19 bases stayed unmatched. This CDR3 region has 19 residues. The CDR3 protein is CASSLDRDRLTTRTYEQYF. In nucleotides, the CDR3 is TGCGCCAGCAGCTTGGACCGGGACAGACTTACAACAAGGACTTACGAGCAGTACTTC.

The rearrangement uses TRBV20-1 and TRBJ1-5; TRBD1 agrees at 10 bases. Per the germline V gene, CDR1 is DFQATT and CDR2 is SNEGSKA (reference sequence). J gave up 7 bases and V 6 bases, and 6 bases lay outside the gene matches. The CDR3 runs to 13 residues. DNA for the CDR3: TGCAGTGCGAGGACAGGGGGGAAACAGCCCCAGCATTTT. Encoded protein: CSARTGGKQPQHF.

This clonotype has just a few counts. The chain couples TRBV5-1 to TRBJ1-1; 10 bases match TRBD1. In germline, CDR1 is SGHRS, CDR2 YFSETQ. The CDR3 contains 16 residues. J was trimmed by 2 bases and V by 2 bases; bases with no gene match: 6. In nucleotides, the CDR3 is TGCGCCAGCAGCTTAAGACAGGGGGCGTCTAACACTGAAGCTTTCTTT. Residues: CASSLRQGASNTEAFF.

The chain carries TRBV20-1 and TRBJ1-1; D call uncertain. The CDR3 sequence is 14 residues long. Germline CDR1 and CDR2: DFQATT and SNEGSKA (reference sequence). V shed 3 bases and J shed 2 bases, with 13 bases lying between them. CDR3 in amino acids: CSASLAGGNTEAFF. CDR3 bases: TGCAGTGCTAGTCTGGCAGGTGGAAACACTGAAGCTTTCTTT.

V gene TRBV5-1 combines with J gene TRBJ1-6; 7 bases agree with TRBD1. V lost 5 bases and J lost 6; bases outside the gene matches: 11. Germline loops: CDR1 SGHRS, CDR2 YFSETQ. This CDR3 is 16 amino acids long. The CDR3 region has the DNA TGCGCCAGCAGGGGGACAGTCACTGGAGGTAATTCACCCCTCCACTTT. It is translated as CASRGTVTGGNSPLHF.

This chain joins TRBV20-1 and TRBJ1-1, with D perhaps TRBD1 (5 bases). CDR1 and CDR2 (germline): DFQATT, SNEGSKA (reference sequence). V lost 6 bases to trimming and J lost 4 bases, with 21 bases between them. The CDR3 has 15 residues. The CDR3 loop is CSARTVPRQPTEAFF. In DNA, the CDR3 is TGCAGTGCCCGAACCGTCCCTCGACAGCCCACTGAAGCTTTCTTT.

This clonotype was seen a few times. This chain uses TRBV12-3 or TRBV12-4 with TRBJ1-1, with 7 bases aligning to TRBD1. CDR3 length: 16 amino acids. J lost 5 bases, V lost 3 bases, and 12 bases had no gene match. The CDR3 loop reads CASSFGGQGVGTEAFF. The CDR3 DNA reads as TGTGCCAGCAGTTTTGGAGGGCAGGGGGTCGGTACTGAAGCTTTCTTT.

In this sample, this clonotype turned up a few times. CDR3 in amino acids: CASSTQYGYTF. The CDR3 DNA reads TGTGCCAGCAGTACTCAGTATGGCTACACCTTC. This chain connects TRBV12-3 or TRBV12-4 to TRBJ1-2; D is undetermined. This CDR3 has 11 residues. Deletions cut 5 bases from V and 5 bases from J, with 6 bases between.

In this sample, this clonotype turned up a few times. CDR3 protein: CASSLTGQGQNEKLFF. The CDR3 DNA is TGCGCCAGCAGCTTGACCGGACAGGGACAAAATGAAAAACTGTTTTTT. The chain couples TRBV5-1 to TRBJ1-4, with 8 bases lining up with TRBD1. Germline CDR1 is SGHRS and CDR2 is YFSETQ. The CDR3 is 16 amino acids. After removal of 1 base from V and 5 bases from J, the junction contained 7 bases not matched to a gene.

J is TRBJ2-1 and V is TRBV7-3, with a tentative D call TRBD1 (6 bases). V dropped 6 bases and J dropped 3 bases, with 12 bases sitting between them. The CDR3 loop spans 14 amino acids. Per the germline V gene, CDR1 is SGHTA and CDR2 is FQGTGA. The CDR3 nucleotides read TGTGCCAGCAGTCGACAGGTGGACTACAATGAGCAGTTCTTC. The encoded protein is CASSRQVDYNEQFF.

V and J are TRBV4-1 and TRBJ1-5; D is ambiguous. CDR1 and CDR2 from the germline V gene are MGHRA and YSYEKL. Trimming pared 1 base from V and 2 bases from J, leaving 9 bases between. This CDR3 has 15 amino acids. The CDR3 sequence is CASSQVQQGNQPQHF. CDR3 in DNA: TGCGCCAGCAGCCAAGTTCAACAAGGCAATCAGCCCCAGCATTTT.

The gene calls are TRBV18 and TRBJ1-1; D possibly corresponds to TRBD1 (6 bases). Germline V gene lookup returns CDR1 KGHSH and CDR2 LQKENI. Trimming cost V 3 bases and J 5 bases, with 16 bases left between them. CDR3 length equals 15 residues. CDR3: CASSPPGQPQTEAFF. The CDR3 DNA sequence: TGTGCCAGCTCACCTCCCGGACAGCCGCAAACTGAAGCTTTCTTT.

Notes on this clonotype: One end of the junction fails to match germline, which may point to a read error. The chain recombines TRBV13 with TRBJ1-5, with 9 bases aligning to TRBD1. Per the germline V gene, CDR1 is PRHDT and CDR2 is FYEKMQ (reference sequence). The CDR3 length is 14 residues. CDR3 protein: CASNLQGANQPQHF. CDR3 sequence (DNA): TGTGCCAGCAACTTACAGGGGGCCAATCAGCCCCAGCATTTT.

This sequence joins TRBV11-1 and TRBJ2-1; D is perhaps TRBD1 or TRBD2 (6 bases each). Per the germline V gene, CDR1 is SGHAT and CDR2 is FQDESV (reference sequence). The CDR3 is made up of 15 amino acids. V lost 6 bases to trimming and J lost 4 bases, with 16 bases between them. The CDR3 spells CASSFVGGVYNEQFF. Here the CDR3 DNA reads TGTGCCAGCAGTTTTGTGGGGGGCGTATACAATGAGCAGTTCTTC.

The rearrangement links TRBV3-1 to TRBJ1-1; no firm D call. V was shortened by 3 bases and J by 0 bases, with 11 bases between the two germline ends. The CDR3 has 15 residues. Germline values: CDR1 LGHDT, CDR2 YNNKEL (reference sequence). CDR3: CASSQKVEMNTEAFF. The CDR3 DNA reads as TGTGCCAGCAGCCAGAAGGTCGAAATGAACACTGAAGCTTTCTTT.

This sequence joins TRBV3-1 and TRBJ2-7; TRBD1 might be the D (6 bases). The germline V and J ends were trimmed by 2 bases and 2 bases, with 10 bases remaining between them. Germline lookup yields CDR1 LGHDT and CDR2 YNNKEL (reference sequence). The CDR3 loop spans 14 amino acids. DNA of the CDR3: TGTGCCAGCAGCCAACGCAGGGGACCCTACGAGCAGTACTTC. Translating it yields CASSQRRGPYEQYF.

The rearrangement links TRBV6-5 to TRBJ1-2, with no clear D. From germline, CDR1 is MNHEY and CDR2 SVGAGI. The CDR3 is made up of 13 amino acids. Trimming stripped 2 bases from V and 2 bases from J, with 6 bases between. CDR3 coding DNA: TGTGCCAGCAGTTACGATTTCAACTATGGCTACACCTTC. This encodes CASSYDFNYGYTF.

This sequence joins TRBV14 and TRBJ1-1; the D gene is possibly TRBD1 (5 bases). The V end was cut by 5 bases, the J end by 5 bases, with 15 bases between. The germline V gene has CDR1 SGHDN and CDR2 FVKESK. The CDR3 is made up of 14 amino acids. DNA of the CDR3: TGTGCCAGCAGCGGAGGGACCGTCGGGACTGAAGCTTTCTTT. It is translated as CASSGGTVGTEAFF.

The chain recombines TRBV20-1 with TRBJ2-4; the match to TRBD1 covers 7 bases. The CDR3 is 13 residues long. V dropped 3 bases and J dropped 6; count of bases not matched to a gene: 5. CDR1 is DFQATT, CDR2 SNEGSKA, per germline (reference sequence). The CDR3 DNA is TGCAGTGCTAGTGAAGGGGGCTTAAACATTCAGTACTTC. Encoded protein: CSASEGGLNIQYF.